The clone carrying this TCR beta chain has a count of ten or more. Its target is unknown. A sort by CD45RO/CCR7/CD25/CD127/CD95/CD27 yielded CD4+ naive, central memory, regulatory and stem cell-like memory cells. Trimming pared 4 bases from V and 0 bases from J, leaving 14 bases between. CDR3 length: 16 residues. Looked up from germline, CDR1 is SEHNR and CDR2 is FQNEAQ (reference sequence). The investigators reverse transcribed all of the isolated RNA, so they sequenced expressed TCRB transcripts. The study sequenced naive, central memory and regulatory T cell samples to an average of about 3.9 million reads. Data came from immunoSEQ multiplex PCR; TCRdb stores just in-frame clones and leaves some out. The sample has around 180,000 clones, approximately 8% seen once. The source of the sample is a study of beta chain features in type 1 diabetes. Study overall: Patients and healthy donors were similar in age, gender and cell yields. Study-level results: There was a moderate but significant shortening of TCRB CDR3s in all four CD4+ subsets of Type 1 diabetes patients. PCR could preferentially amplify shorter templates, alike in patients and controls.

This sequence originates from a man in his late teens or twenties with type 1 diabetes. This rearrangement joins TRBV7-9 to TRBJ2-3; D is possibly TRBD2 (6 bases). Sequencing was performed on central memory CD4+ T cells from blood. This CDR3 is CASSSMTSDSTDTQYF. The CDR3 DNA reads as TGTGCCAGCAGCTCGATGACTAGTGATAGCACAGATACGCAGTATTTT. The complete variable domain, with remaining parts taken from reference TRBV7-9 and TRBJ2-3, reads DTGVSQNPRHKITKRGQNVTFRCDPISEHNRLYWYRQTLGQGPEFLTYFQNEAQLEKSRLLSDRFSAERPKGSFSTLEIQRTEQGDSAMYLCASSSMTSDSTDTQYFGPGTRLTVL.